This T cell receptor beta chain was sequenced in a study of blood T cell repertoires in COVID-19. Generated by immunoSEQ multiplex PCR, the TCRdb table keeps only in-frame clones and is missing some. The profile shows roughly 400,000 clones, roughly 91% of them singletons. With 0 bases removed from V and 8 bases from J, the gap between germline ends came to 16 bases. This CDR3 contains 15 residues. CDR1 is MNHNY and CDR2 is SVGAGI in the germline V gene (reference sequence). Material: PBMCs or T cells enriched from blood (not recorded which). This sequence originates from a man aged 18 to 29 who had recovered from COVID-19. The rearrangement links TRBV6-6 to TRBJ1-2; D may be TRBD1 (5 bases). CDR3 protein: CASSYSSRVFTGYTF. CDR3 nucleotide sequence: TGTGCCAGCAGTTACTCGAGCAGGGTTTTTACAGGCTACACCTTC.